The sequence of this T cell receptor beta chain was determined in a study of shared clonotypes between healthy human individuals. Terminally differentiated effector memory CD45RA+ cells were excluded by CCR7 positive selection of CD45RO-negative cells. Healthy HIV-negative adults without recent acute infections or vaccinations served as donors. Adult Caucasians living in Nashville, Tennessee made up all of the donors. For every subset, genomic DNA was evenly distributed across several immunoSEQ plates. When replicate PCRs were run on sorted subsets, they used about 200 ng DNA, around 33,000 T cell genomes. Method: immunoSEQ multiplex PCR; TCRdb's copy keeps in-frame clones and lacks some. The sample lists millions of clones, around 96% occurring once. The sample consisted of naive CD8+ T cells sorted from blood. The sequence was collected from a young man in good health.

The CDR3, as DNA: TGCGCCAGCAGCCGAGGGACTAGCGGGGGGTCCCGGGACAATGAGCAGTTCTTC. Its translation is CASSRGTSGGSRDNEQFF. The chain carries TRBV4-1 and TRBJ2-1; TRBD2 aligns across 15 bases. CDR1 and CDR2 (germline): MGHRA, YSYEKL. The CDR3 loop spans 18 amino acids. V lost 4 bases to trimming and J lost 5 bases; unmatched junction nucleotides: 9.